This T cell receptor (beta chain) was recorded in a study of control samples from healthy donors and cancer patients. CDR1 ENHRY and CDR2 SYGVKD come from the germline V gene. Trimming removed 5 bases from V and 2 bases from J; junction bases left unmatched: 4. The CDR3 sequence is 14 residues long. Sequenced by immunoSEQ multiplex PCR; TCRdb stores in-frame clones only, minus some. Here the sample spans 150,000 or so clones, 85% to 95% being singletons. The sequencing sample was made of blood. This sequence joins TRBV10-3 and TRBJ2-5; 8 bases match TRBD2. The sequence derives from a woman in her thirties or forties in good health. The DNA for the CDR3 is TGTGCCATCAGTCCGACGGGGGGGCAAGAGACCCAGTACTTC. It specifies CAISPTGGQETQYF.